This T cell receptor beta chain is drawn from a study of CD8+ T cells in alopecia areata. Overall study findings and caveats: Patients displayed less clarity in TCR sharing than mice, a finding possibly related to HLA.

Lesional scalp tissue (obtained by punch biopsy) and peripheral blood were collected from alopecia areata patients. PBMCs, the starting material, were the source of sorted CD4+ and CD8+ T cells. This clone was seen more than once but under ten times. Its antigen is as yet unknown. Sequencing templates came from extracted RNA that was reverse transcribed into cDNA. Produced via immunoSEQ multiplex PCR; TCRdb's table is partial and in-frame only. This sample has 50,000 to 70,000 clones, with 44% found just once. The sample consisted of NKG2D-low CD8+ T cells sorted from blood. This clonotype originated in a human donor with alopecia areata.

The CDR3 bases are TGTGCCAGCAGGTCTACTCTAACCTACGAGCAGTACTTC. It encodes CASRSTLTYEQYF. J is TRBJ2-7 and V is TRBV28; D not certain. Germline V lookup: CDR1 MDHEN, CDR2 SYDVKM. Trimming took 6 bases from V and 2 from J, leaving 11 bases between them. The CDR3 length is 13 residues.